The clone carrying this T cell receptor (beta chain) appeared a single time. Its antigen is unknown. The data were produced by immunoSEQ multiplex PCR, yet TCRdb's version contains in-frame clones alone and is incomplete. Among 200,000 to 250,000 clones listed, about 94% were seen once. This specimen comes from a study of T cell responses to AZD1222 COVID-19 vaccine. Findings of the study overall: White British ancestry dominated among donors, who included more females, and clonal diversity was possibly underestimated. The breadth and depth of Spike-specific TCRs increased once two AZD1222 doses had been given. Unmutated regions of variants are reportedly targeted by nearly half of spike-specific TCRs. Every sample of the repertoires postdated the peak T cell response.

This sample comprised peripheral blood, obtained 28 days after the second dose of the MenACWY control vaccine. The TCR originated in an adult who received the MenACWY meningococcal vaccine as a control.

The CDR3 DNA is TGTGCCTGGAGTGTACTGTCGACAGGGGGTTCCTACGAGCAGTACTTC. It encodes CAWSVLSTGGSYEQYF. The rearrangement joins TRBV30 to TRBJ2-7; TRBD1 matches 9 bases. From germline, CDR1 is GTSNPN and CDR2 SVGIG (reference sequence). The CDR3 runs to 16 residues. The V gene end was trimmed by 0 bases and the J gene end by 1 base; junction bases not matched to a gene: 7.